This T cell receptor (beta chain) was sequenced during a study of metastatic and nonmetastatic thyroid tumors. Whole-study findings and limits: It was reportedly found that TCR beta diversity was significantly higher in malignant thyroid tumors than in benign nodules, a difference seen in both blood and tumor samples.

Germline V lookup: CDR1 DFQATT, CDR2 SNEGSKA (reference sequence). J lost 5 bases, V lost 6 bases, and 13 bases had no gene match. The CDR3 totals 15 residues. On this clone itself: Its matching antigen is unknown.

Nobody among the patients had been given any treatment before thyroid surgery. Original processing notes: The study's classifier, a distant-metastasis tool for papillary thyroid cancer, was built using CDR3 differences across clinicopathological groups. TCRdb re-clonotyped the PCR reads through MiXCR. TCRdb, rather than the study authors, made the V and J calls. The sample lists fewer than 20,000 clones, under 30% occurring once. V gene TRBV20-1 combines with J gene TRBJ2-5; 9 bases align to TRBD2. The sequence was obtained from a male donor with papillary thyroid cancer or a benign thyroid nodule (not recorded which). Some clones in this sample may be carry-over from other donors' samples. Material for sequencing was tumor tissue. CDR3 residues: CSATPGGRAGETQYF. CDR3 in DNA: TGCAGTGCCACACCTGGCGGGAGGGCCGGGGAGACCCAGTACTTC.